This note documents a single TCR beta chain sequence. As yet, its antigen is unknown. The data were taken from a study of blood T cells in healthy people across ages. Study observations and caveats: Per million T cells, the diversity of TCR beta decreased roughly linearly as age advanced.

The authors ran a second PCR of roughly 6 to 12 cycles using a sample-barcoded 5' primer and a J-beta primer mix. TCRdb itself ran the 5' RACE reads through MiXCR, one entry per CDR3 protein. The sample lists 1,100,000 or so distinct CDR3 sequences, more than 40% occurring once. Looked up from germline, CDR1 is SGHAT and CDR2 is FQNNGV. The trim removed 4 bases at V and 5 bases at J, leaving 15 bases unmatched. The CDR3 is made up of 17 amino acids. V usage is TRBV11-2 and J usage is TRBJ1-2, with 8 bases aligning to TRBD1. This TCR derives from a woman aged 55 to 70 in good health. Sequencing input: blood. The CDR3 DNA sequence: TGTGCCAGCAGCTCGTCGTTGTCAGGGGGCGCAGGATATGGCTACACCTTC. Translation gives CASSSSLSGGAGYGYTF.